The rows below give T cell receptor beta chains drawn from one sample of a study of cytomegalovirus exposure and HLA in healthy donors. Clones were sequenced by immunoSEQ multiplex PCR, and TCRdb holds only the in-frame ones, with some missing. The sample consists of 150,000 or so clones, about three quarters of them appearing once. Sequenced material: PBMCs. The receptors shown here come from a male donor in good health and CMV-seronegative. The CDR3 runs from the conserved cysteine through the conserved F or W. The D gene is left open where the match is weak. Part of the rows lack a size; the others show once, few, many or a class for expanded clones.

D gene | J gene | clone size | V gene | CDR3 protein | CDR3 DNA
. | TRBJ1-6 | . | TRBV2 | CASSEAEEQLNSPLHF | TGTGCCAGCAGTGAAGCGGAAGAACAGCTGAATTCACCCCTCCACTTT
TRBD2 | TRBJ2-1 | . | TRBV6-4 | CASSLAGEGNEQFF | TGTGCCAGCAGCCTAGCGGGAGAAGGCAATGAGCAGTTCTTC
TRBD1 | TRBJ2-1 | few | TRBV2 | CASSGQGARLF | TGTGCCAGCAGCGGACAGGGGGCGCGTCTCTTC
. | TRBJ2-2 | few | TRBV7-8 | CAGQRTGELFF | TGCGCGGGGCAGAGAACCGGGGAGCTGTTTTTT
TRBD1 | TRBJ1-5 | few | TRBV27 | CASSPRTGVVQPQHF | TGTGCCAGCAGTCCCAGGACAGGGGTAGTTCAGCCCCAGCATTTT
. | TRBJ1-1 | . | TRBV29-1 | CSIARSLNTEAFF | TGCAGCATCGCGCGGAGCTTGAACACTGAAGCTTTCTTT
. | TRBJ2-5 | few | TRBV19 | CASSVGQEETQYF | TGTGCCAGTAGCGTCGGTCAGGAAGAGACCCAGTACTTC
TRBD1 | TRBJ1-1 | . | TRBV5-4 | CASSVQGARGVAFF | TGTGCCAGCAGCGTGCAGGGGGCACGGGGTGTAGCTTTCTTT
TRBD2 | TRBJ2-7 | few | TRBV19 | CASSPHRAGEYEQYF | TGTGCCAGTAGTCCTCACCGGGCGGGGGAGTACGAGCAGTACTTC
. | TRBJ1-1 | few | TRBV5-6 | CASSFFNTEAFF | TGTGCCAGCAGCTTCTTTAACACTGAAGCTTTCTTT
. | TRBJ2-3 | . | TRBV6-1 | CASRISGTSTDTQYF | TGTGCCAGCAGGATTAGCGGAACGAGCACAGATACGCAGTATTTT
. | TRBJ2-7 | . | TRBV19 | CASRTWGDSYEQYF | TGTGCCAGTAGGACATGGGGAGACTCCTACGAGCAGTACTTC
TRBD1 | TRBJ1-2 | . | TRBV7-2 | CASSKRTGGDYGYTF | TGTGCCAGCAGCAAAAGGACAGGGGGGGACTATGGCTACACCTTC
TRBD2 | TRBJ2-5 | . | TRBV7-9 | CASSLGGGGPQETQYF | TGTGCCAGCAGCTTGGGTGGGGGAGGGCCCCAAGAGACCCAGTACTTC
. | TRBJ2-2 | once | TRBV6-5 | CASSRVNTGELFF | TGTGCCAGCAGCCGGGTGAACACCGGGGAGCTGTTTTTT
. | TRBJ1-1 | . | TRBV7-6 | CASSLTKNTEAFF | TGTGCCAGCAGCCTTACAAAGAACACTGAAGCTTTCTTT
TRBD1 | TRBJ2-7 | few | TRBV7-9 | CASRYTGQGSYEQYF | TGTGCCAGCAGATATACGGGACAGGGGTCCTACGAGCAGTACTTC
TRBD2 | TRBJ2-2 | few | TRBV28 | CASSYSGAPNTGELFF | TGTGCCAGCAGTTATAGCGGGGCACCGAACACCGGGGAGCTGTTTTTT
. | TRBJ2-7 | . | TRBV9 | CASSVGPGNSYEQYF | TGTGCCAGCAGCGTAGGTCCGGGTAACTCCTACGAGCAGTACTTC
TRBD1 | TRBJ1-2 | few | TRBV4-1 | CASRPGQGVANYGYTF | TGCGCCAGCAGACCGGGACAGGGTGTTGCTAACTATGGCTACACCTTC
. | TRBJ2-5 | . | TRBV30 | CAWRGVGTGMETQYF | TGTGCCTGGAGAGGGGTAGGGACTGGAATGGAGACCCAGTACTTC
. | TRBJ2-7 | . | TRBV7-2 | CASSGQLGYYEQYF | TGTGCCAGCAGCGGGCAACTAGGATACTACGAGCAGTACTTC
. | TRBJ1-2 | . | TRBV7-9 | CASSLGEGTRYYGYTF | TGTGCCAGCAGCTTAGGGGAGGGAACCCGGTACTATGGCTACACCTTC
TRBD2 | TRBJ2-1 | . | TRBV9 | CASSVRTSGGLNEQFF | TGTGCCAGCAGCGTTCGGACTAGCGGGGGCCTGAATGAGCAGTTCTTC
. | TRBJ1-1 | . | TRBV9 | CASSALGTSNTEAFF | TGTGCCAGCAGCGCCCTTGGGACATCGAACACTGAAGCTTTCTTT
. | TRBJ2-7 | . | TRBV18 | CASSPDSYEQYF | TGTGCCAGCTCACCAGACAGCTACGAGCAGTACTTC
. | TRBJ2-2 | . | TRBV5-5 | CASSPRPSGTGELFF | TGTGCCAGCAGCCCTAGGCCCAGTGGCACCGGGGAGCTGTTTTTT
TRBD1 | TRBJ1-5 | . | TRBV5-6 | CASSLGDRDGQPQHF | TGTGCCAGCAGCTTGGGGGACAGGGACGGTCAGCCCCAGCATTTT
TRBD2 | TRBJ2-3 | few | TRBV28 | CASSLGGSGRPLRTDTQYF | TGTGCCAGCAGTTTAGGGGGTAGCGGGAGGCCCCTGCGCACAGATACGCAGTATTTT
TRBD2 | TRBJ2-7 | . | TRBV5-1 | CASSLAGGGIYEQYF | TGCGCCAGCAGCTTGGCGGGAGGGGGGATCTACGAGCAGTACTTC
. | TRBJ1-1 | . | TRBV5-1 | CASSEGTGMNTEAFF | TGCGCCAGCAGCGAGGGGACTGGGATGAACACTGAAGCTTTCTTT
. | TRBJ1-6 | . | TRBV6-1 | CASMEGLGNSPLHF | TGTGCCAGCATGGAGGGCCTGGGTAATTCACCCCTCCACTTT
TRBD2 | TRBJ2-5 | . | TRBV5-1 | CASSSGTSGETQYF | TGCGCCAGCAGCTCAGGGACTAGCGGAGAGACCCAGTACTTC